This note documents a single TCR beta chain sequence. Original processing notes: Quantification of nucleated cells was approximated via reference gene primer amplification. Only in-frame clones appear in the TCRdb table, and some are missing; sequencing was by immunoSEQ multiplex PCR. That table is the source of V, J and clone size, and D and trimming were worked out from the DNA. The sample lists about 180,000 clones; 70% to 80% were seen once. The age range of participants was 18 to 89 years, with residence in more than 20 US areas. The sample belongs to a study of blood T cell repertoires in COVID-19. Study as a whole: Sources were T cells, B-cell-depleted T cells, or PBMCs; the material itself was cDNA or gDNA.

CDR3 length equals 14 residues. V was clipped by 7 bases and J by 1 base, with 13 bases between them. Germline loops: CDR1 MNHEY, CDR2 SMNVEV (reference sequence). This chain joins TRBV27 and TRBJ1-1; D not resolved. The origin of this receptor is a man between 60 and 70 years old who had been exposed to COVID-19. The sample was PBMCs or T cells enriched from blood (not recorded which). The CDR3, as DNA: TGTGCCAGCACCAATATCCCGGGGAACACTGAAGCTTTCTTT. It specifies CASTNIPGNTEAFF.